A single sample is the source of the 24 T cell receptor beta chains below, sequenced in a study of blood T cell repertoires in COVID-19. Sequencing was performed with immunoSEQ multiplex PCR; in TCRdb, only in-frame clones are kept and a portion is missing. The sample has approximately 300,000 clones, under 90% seen once. The sequenced material came from PBMCs or T cells enriched from blood (not recorded which). The receptor source for this set is a man in his 60s who had recovered from COVID-19.

This sequence joins TRBV5-1 and TRBJ2-7; TRBD1 is a possible D gene (6 bases). There are 14 residues in the CDR3. The V gene's germline CDR1 is SGHRS and CDR2 YFSETQ. Between the trimmed V and J ends, which lost 4 bases and 4 bases, there was a span of 15 bases. Here the CDR3 reads CASSIRDTLYEQYF. CDR3 sequence (DNA): TGCGCCAGCAGCATCCGGGACACTCTTTACGAGCAGTACTTC.

V usage is TRBV13 and J usage is TRBJ2-7, with TRBD2 matching over 7 bases. The V gene's germline CDR1 is PRHDT and CDR2 FYEKMQ (reference sequence). After removal of 5 bases from V and 0 bases from J, the junction contained 13 bases not matched to a gene. There are 17 residues in the CDR3. The CDR3 protein is CASSPKTGTTSSYEQYF. CDR3 nucleotides: TGTGCCAGCAGCCCCAAAACCGGGACTACAAGCTCCTACGAGCAGTACTTC.

About this clone: The same CDR3 also results from other DNA sequences found in this sample. J is TRBJ1-2 and V is TRBV5-1; a weak D match, TRBD1 (5 bases). The V end lost 2 bases, the J end lost 4 bases, and 9 bases lay between the germline ends. The CDR3 totals 13 residues. Germline V lookup: CDR1 SGHRS, CDR2 YFSETQ. The CDR3 is CASSLGTGYGYTF. CDR3 in DNA: TGCGCCAGCAGCTTAGGCACAGGCTATGGCTACACCTTC. The variable domain in full, with the rest retrieved from reference TRBV5-1 and TRBJ1-2, is KAGVTQTPRYLIKTRGQQVTLSCSPISGHRSVSWYQQTPGQGLQFLFEYFSETQRNKGNFPGRFSGRQFSNSRSEMNVSTLELGDSALYLCASSLGTGYGYTFGSGTRLTVV.

This clone was seen only once. The chain links TRBV14 to TRBJ2-6; D is uncertain. Looked up from germline, CDR1 is SGHDN and CDR2 is FVKESK. V was cut by 1 base and J by 6 bases, with 10 bases left in between. The CDR3 is 15 amino acids. CDR3 protein: CASSQGWLKANVLTF. DNA of the CDR3: TGTGCCAGCAGCCAAGGCTGGCTCAAGGCCAACGTCCTGACTTTC. Full variable domain (remainder filled in from reference TRBV14 and TRBJ2-6): EAGVTQFPSHSVIEKGQTVTLRCDPISGHDNLYWYRRVMGKEIKFLLHFVKESKQDESGMPNNRFLAERTGGTYSTLKVQPAELEDSGVYFCASSQGWLKANVLTFGAGSRLTVL.

V and J are TRBV5-6 and TRBJ2-5, with D maybe TRBD1 (5 bases). With 0 bases removed from V and 4 bases from J, the gap between germline ends came to 7 bases. The length of the CDR3 is 13 residues. From germline, CDR1 is SGHDT and CDR2 YYEEEE. This CDR3 reads CASSLGRVETQYF. The CDR3 coding sequence is TGTGCCAGCAGCTTGGGCAGGGTAGAGACCCAGTACTTC.

The chain employs TRBV7-2 and TRBJ2-6; D may be TRBD1 (5 bases). Germline values: CDR1 SGHTA, CDR2 FQGNSA. V was shortened by 1 base and J by 2 bases, with 6 bases between the two germline ends. This CDR3 is built from 15 residues. CDR3 in DNA: TGTGCCAGCAGCTTAGAGACAGCTGGGGCCAACGTCCTGACTTTC. Translated: CASSLETAGANVLTF.

The chain carries TRBV29-1 and TRBJ2-2; TRBD2 might be the D (6 bases). Germline V gene sequence: CDR1 SQVTM, CDR2 ANQGSEA. The CDR3 extends over 14 amino acids. The V end was cut by 7 bases, the J end by 5 bases, with 17 bases between. CDR3 sequence reads: CSARLAGGTGELFF. The CDR3, as DNA: TGCAGCGCCAGGTTGGCCGGGGGTACCGGGGAGCTGTTTTTT.

J is TRBJ1-1 and V is TRBV7-9; tentative D call: TRBD1 (5 bases). V lost 1 base and J 5 bases, leaving 11 bases between the germline ends. In germline, CDR1 is SEHNR, CDR2 FQNEAQ (reference sequence). This CDR3 spans 14 amino acids. CDR3 loop: CASSLVGRVTEAFF. The CDR3 region has the DNA TGTGCCAGCAGCTTAGTCGGCAGGGTGACTGAAGCTTTCTTT.

This clone has only one observation. The chain uses TRBV5-4 and TRBJ1-2; D is undetermined. Germline CDR1 is SGHNT and CDR2 is YYREEE (reference sequence). V lost 7 bases and J 7 bases, leaving 11 bases between the germline ends. The CDR3 has 11 amino acids. The CDR3 DNA is TGTGCCAGCGGAGCTTCGGCTGGCTACACCTTC. This codes for CASGASAGYTF.

Worth noting for this clone: Other DNA sequences in this sample translate to the same CDR3. The chain carries TRBV24-1 and TRBJ2-2; 10 nucleotides match TRBD2. Germline CDR1 reads KGHDR; CDR2 reads SFDVKD. V shed 4 bases and J 4 bases; nucleotides not matched to a gene: 5. The CDR3 sequence is 16 residues long. The CDR3 DNA reads TGTGCCACCAGTGACCTCAGCGGGAGGGGCACCGGGGAGCTGTTTTTT. It specifies CATSDLSGRGTGELFF.

The genes are TRBV6-6 and TRBJ2-2; 7 bases match TRBD2. The CDR3 runs 19 residues. V dropped 5 bases and J dropped 0; count of bases not matched to a gene: 15. Looked up from germline, CDR1 is MNHNY and CDR2 is SVGAGI (reference sequence). CDR3 amino acids: CASSPTAVGLAANTGELFF. Written as DNA, the CDR3 is TGTGCCAGCAGTCCCACGGCAGTAGGGCTAGCGGCGAACACCGGGGAGCTGTTTTTT.

The V gene is TRBV7-9, the J gene TRBJ2-1; 7 bases line up with TRBD2. The CDR3 extends over 14 amino acids. After removal of 4 bases from V and 7 bases from J, the junction contained 7 bases not matched to a gene. CDR1 SEHNR and CDR2 FQNEAQ come from the germline V gene (reference sequence). CDR3: CASSSRVGGNEQFF. The CDR3 DNA follows: TGTGCCAGCAGCTCCCGCGTGGGGGGGAATGAGCAGTTCTTC. Based on the CDR3 plus reference TRBV7-9 and TRBJ2-1, the full variable domain is DTGVSQNPRHKITKRGQNVTFRCDPISEHNRLYWYRQTLGQGPEFLTYFQNEAQLEKSRLLSDRFSAERPKGSFSTLEIQRTEQGDSAMYLCASSSRVGGNEQFFGPGTRLTVL.

V is TRBV27 and J is TRBJ1-5; 7 positions match TRBD1. The CDR3 consists of 13 residues. CDR1 and CDR2 from the germline V gene are MNHEY and SMNVEV (reference sequence). V lost 7 bases to trimming and J lost 4 bases; unmatched junction nucleotides: 4. The CDR3 reads CASKGQNNQPQHF. The CDR3, as DNA: TGTGCCAGCAAGGGACAGAATAATCAGCCCCAGCATTTT.

Points on this clone: Sequence at one end of the junction differs from germline and may be a read error. J is TRBJ1-1 and V is TRBV29-1; maybe TRBD1 (5 bases). CDR1 is SQVTM, CDR2 ANQGSEA, per germline. The CDR3 is made up of 14 amino acids. CDR3 sequence reads: CSVERGAGNAEAFF. The CDR3 coding sequence is TGCAGCGTTGAACGTGGAGCAGGGAACGCTGAAGCTTTCTTT.

This sequence joins TRBV30 and TRBJ1-1; TRBD1 might be the D (6 bases). Deletions cut 4 bases from V and 5 bases from J, with 11 bases between. This CDR3 is 12 amino acids long. Germline CDR1 GTSNPN, CDR2 SVGIG (reference sequence). Here the CDR3 reads CAWTGVITEAFF. CDR3 nucleotides: TGTGCCTGGACAGGGGTTATTACTGAAGCTTTCTTT. The variable domain in full, with the rest retrieved from reference TRBV30 and TRBJ1-1, is SQTIHQWPATLVQPVGSPLSLECTVEGTSNPNLYWYRQAAGRGLQLLFYSVGIGQISSEVPQNLSASRPQDRQFILSSKKLLLSDSGFYLCAWTGVITEAFFGQGTRLTVV.

This clone occurred a few times. This sequence joins TRBV7-9 and TRBJ1-3; 11 bases agree with TRBD1. The V segment lost 4 bases and the J segment 6 bases; nucleotides outside the gene matches: 14. The germline V gene has CDR1 SEHNR and CDR2 FQNEAQ (reference sequence). The CDR3 totals 18 residues. The CDR3 coding sequence is TGTGCCAGCAGCTGGGACAGGGGGACACCCCCCCTACCAAACACCATATATTTT. Protein sequence: CASSWDRGTPPLPNTIYF.

Concerning this clone: One end of the junction varies from germline; a read error may be responsible. The genes are TRBV24-1 and TRBJ2-2, with D tentatively TRBD1 (5 bases). The CDR3 is 16 amino acids. Looked up from germline, CDR1 is KGHDR and CDR2 is SFDVKD. The CDR3 DNA sequence: TGTGCCACCAGTGATTTTTTTTCAGGGAACGCCGGGGAGCTGTTTTTT. Protein product: CATSDFFSGNAGELFF.

The genes are TRBV24-1 and TRBJ2-1, with D maybe TRBD2 (7 bases). Between the trimmed V and J ends, which lost 9 bases and 0 bases, there was a span of 17 bases. Germline CDR1 reads KGHDR; CDR2 reads SFDVKD. The CDR3 loop spans 16 amino acids. Written as DNA, the CDR3 is TGTGCCACCGGGGGAAGGGGGGGAGGCTCCTACAATGAGCAGTTCTTC. Translated, it gives CATGGRGGGSYNEQFF.

J is TRBJ1-2 and V is TRBV11-2; D ambiguous. Germline-derived CDR1 and CDR2 are SGHAT and FQNNGV. The V end lost 2 bases, the J end lost 8 bases, and 12 bases lay between the germline ends. The CDR3 extends over 13 amino acids. The CDR3 reads CASSLLGSMGYTF. CDR3 coding DNA: TGTGCCAGCAGCTTATTAGGGAGTATGGGCTACACCTTC.

This clone was detected once. The chain recombines TRBV5-1 with TRBJ2-7; D gene ambiguous. CDR3 size: 15 residues. Germline CDR1 reads SGHRS; CDR2 reads YFSETQ. Trimming pared 1 base from V and 3 bases from J, leaving 14 bases between. CDR3 DNA: TGCGCCAGCAGCTTGTTCGACACCAGAGACTACGAGCAGTACTTC. Its protein is CASSLFDTRDYEQYF.

The V gene is TRBV28, the J gene TRBJ1-5, with D hard to call. V lost 11 bases, J lost 7 bases, and 24 bases lay in between. From germline, CDR1 is MDHEN and CDR2 SYDVKM. This CDR3 comprises 15 residues. The CDR3 loop reads CAASSLLPRGQPQHF. DNA for the CDR3: TGTGCCGCCAGCAGTTTGCTTCCCCGCGGCCAGCCCCAGCATTTT.

This chain joins TRBV27 and TRBJ2-3, with TRBD2 identical over 7 bases. The CDR3 runs to 16 residues. Germline loops: CDR1 MNHEY, CDR2 SMNVEV (reference sequence). V was pared by 6 bases and J by 3 bases, with 12 bases of the junction left unmatched. The CDR3 loop is CASRTTPAGNTDTQYF. In DNA form, the CDR3 reads TGTGCCAGCAGGACCACTCCAGCGGGAAATACAGATACGCAGTATTTT.

This sequence joins TRBV27 and TRBJ1-1; a possible D gene is TRBD1 (6 bases). Trimming took off 3 bases at V and 13 bases at J, with 15 bases between the two ends. The CDR3 consists of 12 residues. Germline CDR1 and CDR2: MNHEY and SMNVEV (reference sequence). The CDR3 loop reads CASSFTGRTVFF. Here the CDR3 DNA reads TGTGCCAGCAGTTTCACGGGGCGGACAGTTTTCTTT.

This clone was detected once. The DNA for the CDR3 is TGTGCCAGCAGCTTAGATAGCGGAGGCAATGAGCAGTTCTTC. As protein: CASSLDSGGNEQFF. The chain links TRBV7-3 to TRBJ2-1, with a tentative D call TRBD2 (6 bases). V was pared by 2 bases and J by 6 bases, with 11 bases between. The germline V gene has CDR1 SGHTA and CDR2 FQGTGA. The CDR3 is 14 amino acids. Based on the CDR3 plus reference TRBV7-3 and TRBJ2-1, the full variable domain is GAGVSQTPSNKVTEKGKYVELRCDPISGHTALYWYRQSLGQGPEFLIYFQGTGAADDSGLPNDRFFAVRPEGSVSTLKIQRTERGDSAVYLCASSLDSGGNEQFFGPGTRLTVL.